This TCR beta chain was sequenced for a study of blood T cells in healthy people across ages. Whole-study results and caveats: Changes in expanded clonotypes were possibly confounded, as the CMV status of donors was unknown.

Primers used in a second PCR of roughly 6 to 12 cycles were a sample-barcoded 5' primer and a J-beta primer mix. Researchers report that a template-switch adaptor with 12 random nucleotides tagged each cDNA molecule. TCRdb re-derived calls from the 5' RACE reads in MiXCR, one entry per CDR3 protein. The sample includes more than 800,000 distinct CDR3 sequences, about 28% of them seen just once. The count of this clonotype is one. No antigen is known for it. Likely a read error: the CDR3 ends without its conserved phenylalanine or tryptophan. The limits of the CDR3 on the DNA are not certain, so only TCRdb's listed CDR3 is given. The CDR3 length is 15 residues, termini included.

The chain has TRBV21-1 and TRBJ2-7; the listed D gene, TRBD1, was not tested against the DNA. TRBV21-1 is shown as a pseudogene. Sequencing was performed on blood. This sequence originates from a woman of 80 years or more in good health. The CDR3 sequence: CASSPWQGNPETQYC.